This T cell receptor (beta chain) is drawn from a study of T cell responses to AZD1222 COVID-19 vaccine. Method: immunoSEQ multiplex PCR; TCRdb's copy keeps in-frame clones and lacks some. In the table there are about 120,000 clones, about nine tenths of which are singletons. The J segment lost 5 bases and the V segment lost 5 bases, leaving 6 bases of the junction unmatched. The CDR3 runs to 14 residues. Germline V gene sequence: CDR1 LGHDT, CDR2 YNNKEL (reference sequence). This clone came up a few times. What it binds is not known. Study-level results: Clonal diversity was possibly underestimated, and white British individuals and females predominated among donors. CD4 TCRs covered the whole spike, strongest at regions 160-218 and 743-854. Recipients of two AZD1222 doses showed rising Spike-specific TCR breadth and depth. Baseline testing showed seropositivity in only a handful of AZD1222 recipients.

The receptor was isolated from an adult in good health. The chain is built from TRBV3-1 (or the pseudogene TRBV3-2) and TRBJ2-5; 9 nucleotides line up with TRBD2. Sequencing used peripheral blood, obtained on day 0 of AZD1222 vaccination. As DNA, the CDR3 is TGTGCCAGCAGCACGCAGGGACTAGCTGAGACCCAGTACTTC. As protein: CASSTQGLAETQYF.